The 21 T cell receptor beta chains below come from one sample, sequenced in a study of shared clonotypes between healthy human individuals. This table comes from immunoSEQ multiplex PCR, and its TCRdb copy is limited to in-frame clones, with some not included. This table has around 1.6 million clones, approximately 98% appearing once. Sequencing used naive CD4+ T cells sorted from blood. Described subset: CD45RA+ positively selected. These receptors all come from a man aged 30 to 39 in good health.

This chain links TRBV7-6 with TRBJ2-3; D gene uncertain. CDR1 is SGHVS, CDR2 FNYEAQ, per germline. This CDR3 is 13 amino acids long. V lost 3 bases, J lost 1 base, and 5 bases lay in between. CDR3 residues: CASSFGRTDTQYF. The CDR3 DNA is TGTGCCAGCAGCTTTGGTCGCACAGATACGCAGTATTTT.

This chain joins TRBV19 and TRBJ2-7, with a possible D match to TRBD2 (6 bases). V lost 5 bases and J 2 bases, leaving 10 bases between the germline ends. In germline, CDR1 is LNHDA, CDR2 SQIVND (reference sequence). The CDR3 spans 13 residues. The CDR3 DNA follows: TGTGCCAGTAGTGTCGGGAGTCCCTACGAGCAGTACTTC. The encoded protein is CASSVGSPYEQYF.

This sequence joins TRBV7-2 and TRBJ1-3; D gene uncertain. The V end lost 7 bases, the J end lost 0 bases, and 10 bases lay between the germline ends. The CDR3 spans 14 residues. CDR1 is SGHTA, CDR2 FQGNSA, per germline. Written as DNA, the CDR3 is TGTGCCAGCAAGTCAAGCCTCTCTGGAAACACCATATATTTT. Amino acid sequence: CASKSSLSGNTIYF.

The CDR3 DNA sequence: TGTGCCAGCAGCCAAGATTATGGGATCTACGAGCAGTACTTC. As protein: CASSQDYGIYEQYF. This sequence joins TRBV14 and TRBJ2-7, with D uncertain. The length of the CDR3 is 14 residues. V was trimmed by 0 bases and J by 3 bases, leaving 9 bases between them. Germline lookup yields CDR1 SGHDN and CDR2 FVKESK.

The rearrangement joins TRBV5-1 to TRBJ1-1; 8 bases are shared with TRBD1. Germline CDR1 reads SGHRS; CDR2 reads YFSETQ. The ends lost 1 base at V and 11 bases at J; junction bases unmatched: 7. This CDR3 has 13 amino acids. The CDR3 bases are TGCGCCAGCAGCTTGAGTCCGGACAGGGTGGCTTTCTTT. Encoded protein: CASSLSPDRVAFF.

In its sample, this clone was seen once. The chain carries TRBV28 and TRBJ1-1; 9 nucleotides align to TRBD1. The CDR3 contains 16 residues. Germline values: CDR1 MDHEN, CDR2 SYDVKM. Trimming took 7 bases from V and 5 from J; bases not matched to a gene: 14. The CDR3 loop is CASIHGQGIPLTEAFF. The CDR3 DNA is TGTGCCAGCATTCATGGACAGGGGATCCCCCTTACTGAAGCTTTCTTT.

The CDR3 DNA is TGTGCCAGCAGTTCGAGATATGGACGCTACAATGAGCAGTTCTTC. Protein sequence: CASSSRYGRYNEQFF. This chain uses TRBV27 with TRBJ2-1; D call uncertain. Trimming took off 4 bases at V and 3 bases at J, with 13 bases between the two ends. Germline CDR1 is MNHEY and CDR2 is SMNVEV (reference sequence). The CDR3 consists of 15 residues.

This chain connects TRBV18 to TRBJ1-2; 7 bases are a match to TRBD1. Looked up from germline, CDR1 is KGHSH and CDR2 is LQKENI. This CDR3 spans 14 amino acids. V lost 3 bases, J lost 6 bases, and 7 bases stayed unmatched. CDR3 sequence (DNA): TGTGCCAGCTCACCCAAGACAGGGACTAATGGCTACACCTTC. Translating it yields CASSPKTGTNGYTF.

This rearrangement joins TRBV11-2 to TRBJ2-1, with 9 positions matching TRBD1. Trimming at V came to 5 bases and at J to 3 bases, leaving 11 bases not matched to a gene. This CDR3 region has 17 residues. Germline values: CDR1 SGHAT, CDR2 FQNNGV. The chain's CDR3 is CASSPRSGTGNYNEQFF. CDR3 bases: TGTGCCAGCAGCCCGAGATCTGGGACAGGGAACTACAATGAGCAGTTCTTC.

A note on this clone: Different DNA sequences within this sample yield the same CDR3. The gene calls are TRBV27 and TRBJ2-7, with D possibly matching TRBD1 (5 bases). The CDR3 has 14 residues. Trimming removed 3 bases from V and 0 bases from J, with 9 bases in between. The germline gives CDR1 MNHEY, CDR2 SMNVEV (reference sequence). The CDR3, as DNA: TGTGCCAGCAGTTTTCGGCAGGGCTCCTACGAGCAGTACTTC. Its translation is CASSFRQGSYEQYF.

CDR3 DNA: TGTGCCAGCAGCTTAGAAGTCAGGGGATGGAACAATCAGCCCCAGCATTTT. Its protein is CASSLEVRGWNNQPQHF. The chain is built from TRBV7-2 and TRBJ1-5; D might be TRBD1 (6 bases). From germline, CDR1 is SGHTA and CDR2 FQGNSA. The CDR3 is 17 residues long. The germline V and J ends were trimmed by 1 base and 3 bases, with 16 bases remaining between them.

The chain joins TRBV19 to TRBJ2-4; unclear D gene. Trimming removed 4 bases from V and 5 bases from J, with 6 bases in between. From germline, CDR1 is LNHDA and CDR2 SQIVND (reference sequence). This CDR3 has 12 amino acids. The CDR3 reads CASSSWQNIQYF. CDR3 coding DNA: TGTGCCAGTAGTAGTTGGCAAAACATTCAGTACTTC.

This clone has only one observation. The chain links TRBV2 to TRBJ2-7; 11 bases align to TRBD2. CDR3 length: 15 residues. CDR1 SNHLY and CDR2 FYNNEI come from the germline V gene. V was clipped by 3 bases and J by 3 bases; unmatched bases: 4. The CDR3 DNA follows: TGTGCCAGCAGTGAGGGGACTAGCGGATTCTACGAGCAGTACTTC. This sequence encodes CASSEGTSGFYEQYF.

With respect to this clone: Other DNA variants within this sample encode the same CDR3. The rearrangement links TRBV5-4 to TRBJ2-4; no clear D. The CDR3 has 14 amino acids. Germline V gene lookup returns CDR1 SGHNT and CDR2 YYREEE (reference sequence). Trimming pared 4 bases from V and 0 bases from J, leaving 8 bases between. CDR3 protein: CASSQELAKNIQYF. The CDR3 DNA reads as TGTGCCAGCAGCCAGGAGCTAGCCAAAAACATTCAGTACTTC.

The rearrangement links TRBV5-4 to TRBJ1-5; the D is unclear. V shed 0 bases and J shed 4 bases, with 8 bases lying between them. Per the germline V gene, CDR1 is SGHNT and CDR2 is YYREEE (reference sequence). The CDR3 is 14 amino acids. CDR3 loop: CASSLDVRNQPQHF. CDR3 nucleotide sequence: TGTGCCAGCAGCTTGGATGTCAGAAATCAGCCCCAGCATTTT.

This chain links TRBV7-9 with TRBJ1-3, with D possibly being TRBD1 (5 bases). The CDR3 is 15 amino acids. The germline gives CDR1 SEHNR, CDR2 FQNEAQ (reference sequence). V lost 6 bases, J lost 1 base, and 13 bases lay in between. CDR3 coding DNA: TGTGCCAGCAGTCCATCCGGGGCGTCTGGAAACACCATATATTTT. The encoded protein is CASSPSGASGNTIYF.

The V and J genes are TRBV28 and TRBJ2-2, with a possible D match to TRBD2 (6 bases). CDR1 and CDR2 (germline): MDHEN, SYDVKM. The CDR3 contains 13 residues. The CDR3, as DNA: TGTGCAGCGGAGGGGCTCGTCACCGGGGAGCTGTTTTTT. Translation gives CAAEGLVTGELFF.

The J gene is TRBJ2-6, the V gene TRBV7-9; no clear D. The ends were cut back, 6 bases at V and 0 bases at J, with 18 bases in the middle. The V gene's germline CDR1 is SEHNR and CDR2 FQNEAQ (reference sequence). The CDR3 consists of 18 residues. The CDR3 spells CASRKRTDGRSGANVLTF. The DNA of the CDR3 is TGTGCCAGCAGAAAAAGGACGGACGGCCGCTCTGGGGCCAACGTCCTGACTTTC. Drawing the rest from reference TRBV7-9 and TRBJ2-6, the complete variable domain is DTGVSQNPRHKITKRGQNVTFRCDPISEHNRLYWYRQTLGQGPEFLTYFQNEAQLEKSRLLSDRFSAERPKGSFSTLEIQRTEQGDSAMYLCASRKRTDGRSGANVLTFGAGSRLTVL.

This clone occurred once. V usage is TRBV2 and J usage is TRBJ1-1; perhaps TRBD1 as D (5 bases). The CDR3 runs to 13 residues. In germline, CDR1 is SNHLY, CDR2 FYNNEI. V was trimmed by 6 bases and J by 10 bases, leaving 18 bases between them. In DNA form, the CDR3 reads TGTGCCAGCAGCGAGGAGGAGGGGATCGGAGCTTTCTTT. It yields the protein CASSEEEGIGAFF.

The chain recombines TRBV5-1 with TRBJ2-5, with 7 bases lining up with TRBD1. J gave up 0 bases and V 4 bases, and 15 bases lay outside the gene matches. The germline CDR1 and CDR2 sequences are SGHRS and YFSETQ. The CDR3 runs to 18 residues. In DNA form, the CDR3 reads TGCGCCAGCAGCAGGGGACAGACCACGGTCGGCTACCAAGAGACCCAGTACTTC. Translating it yields CASSRGQTTVGYQETQYF.

The rearrangement links TRBV4-1 to TRBJ2-7; no firm D call. Looked up from germline, CDR1 is MGHRA and CDR2 is YSYEKL. The CDR3 spans 16 residues. V was pared by 3 bases and J by 2 bases, with 17 bases between. The CDR3 region is CASSQGVASKPYEQYF. The DNA for the CDR3 is TGCGCCAGCAGCCAGGGTGTGGCAAGTAAACCCTACGAGCAGTACTTC.